These 10 T cell receptor beta chains share one sample of origin, sequenced in a study of T cell responses to AZD1222 COVID-19 vaccine. Sequencing was performed with immunoSEQ multiplex PCR; in TCRdb, only in-frame clones are kept and a portion is missing. The sample holds about 140,000 clones, about 90% seen once. Source: peripheral blood, taken on day 0 of AZD1222 vaccination. These receptor sequences come from an adult in good health.

This chain links TRBV5-1 with TRBJ2-7; TRBD2 aligns across 7 bases. The CDR3 is 14 residues long. Germline assignment: CDR1 SGHRS and CDR2 YFSETQ. J lost 4 bases, V lost 1 base, and 5 bases had no gene match. CDR3 amino acids: CASSLQRGHYEQYF. Here the CDR3 DNA reads TGCGCCAGCAGCTTGCAGCGGGGTCATTACGAGCAGTACTTC.

The chain uses TRBV4-2 and TRBJ2-7; tentatively, D is TRBD2 (6 bases). CDR3 length: 16 residues. Per the germline V gene, CDR1 is LGHNA and CDR2 is YNFKEQ. V lost 5 bases, J lost 1 base, and 18 bases lay in between. CDR3: CASSSSGGDGSYEQYF. CDR3 bases: TGTGCCAGCAGCTCTTCTGGCGGGGACGGATCCTACGAGCAGTACTTC.

The gene calls are TRBV5-1 and TRBJ2-7; 9 bases fit TRBD2. J gave up 5 bases and V 2 bases, and 5 bases lay outside the gene matches. This CDR3 is built from 14 residues. The V gene's germline CDR1 is SGHRS and CDR2 YFSETQ. The CDR3 loop reads CASSFGAGGNEQYF. For the CDR3, the DNA is TGCGCCAGCAGCTTCGGAGCGGGAGGTAACGAGCAGTACTTC.

The V and J genes are TRBV5-5 and TRBJ2-3; the D gene could be TRBD1 or TRBD2 (5 bases each). This CDR3 has 13 amino acids. V lost 2 bases and J lost 3, with 7 bases in between. Germline CDR1 SGHKS, CDR2 YYEKEE (reference sequence). The CDR3 region is CASSFEGTDTQYF. CDR3 in DNA: TGTGCCAGCAGCTTTGAGGGGACAGATACGCAGTATTTT. The full variable domain, rest sourced from reference TRBV5-5 and TRBJ2-3, is DAGVTQSPTHLIKTRGQQVTLRCSPISGHKSVSWYQQVLGQGPQFIFQYYEKEERGRGNFPDRFSARQFPNYSSELNVNALLLGDSALYLCASSFEGTDTQYFGPGTRLTVL.

The chain is built from TRBV6-6 and TRBJ2-7, with TRBD2 identical over 11 bases. Per germline, CDR1 MNHNY and CDR2 SVGAGI (reference sequence). Trimming cost V 5 bases and J 6 bases; bases outside gene matches: 12. This CDR3 spans 16 amino acids. The CDR3 spells CASSPAVSSGRFEQYF. The CDR3 DNA reads as TGTGCCAGCAGTCCCGCGGTCTCTAGCGGGAGGTTCGAGCAGTACTTC.

The chain joins TRBV10-1 to TRBJ1-2; 7 positions agree with TRBD1. V shed 5 bases, J shed 7 bases, and the junction held 4 bases outside the gene matches. From germline, CDR1 is WNHNN and CDR2 SYGVQD (reference sequence). The CDR3 length is 12 residues. The CDR3 bases are TGCGCCAGCAGTACCGACAGGGTTGGCTACACCTTC. It codes for CASSTDRVGYTF.

The rearrangement uses TRBV6-6 and TRBJ1-2; D not certain. Trimming left V 2 bases short and J 4 bases short, with 8 bases between. The CDR3 totals 13 residues. CDR1 is MNHNY, CDR2 SVGAGI, per germline (reference sequence). CDR3 DNA: TGTGCCAGCAGTTACGGTCGGGGCTATGGCTACACCTTC. It translates to CASSYGRGYGYTF.

The chain has TRBV18 and TRBJ1-5, with D uncertain. The germline V gene has CDR1 KGHSH and CDR2 LQKENI. This CDR3 spans 14 amino acids. The V end was cut by 3 bases, the J end by 8 bases, with 14 bases between. The DNA for the CDR3 is TGTGCCAGCTCACCTAACACCGACTCGGAGCCCCAGCATTTT. It translates to CASSPNTDSEPQHF. Full variable domain (missing parts from reference TRBV18 and TRBJ1-5): NAGVMQNPRHLVRRRGQEARLRCSPMKGHSHVYWYRQLPEEGLKFMVYLQKENIIDESGMPKERFSAEFPKEGPSILRIQQVVRGDSAAYFCASSPNTDSEPQHFGDGTRLSIL.

The chain couples TRBV19 to TRBJ1-5; 7 bases are a match to TRBD1. Germline CDR1 and CDR2: LNHDA and SQIVND (reference sequence). J lost 7 bases, V lost 4 bases, and 13 bases had no gene match. The CDR3 loop spans 16 amino acids. The CDR3 nucleotides read TGTGCCAGTAGTAAGAGGGGGCAAGTCGCCGAGCAGCCCCAGCATTTT. Translating gives CASSKRGQVAEQPQHF.

This clone has more than one count but fewer than ten. The V and J genes are TRBV7-9 and TRBJ1-1, with a weak D call TRBD1 (5 bases). CDR1 is SEHNR and CDR2 is FQNEAQ in the germline V gene (reference sequence). The ends were cut back, 3 bases at V and 5 bases at J, with 13 bases in the middle. The CDR3 has 14 residues. CDR3 in DNA: TGTGCCAGCAGCTTCCGGGGGGATGGTACTGAAGCTTTCTTT. Translating gives CASSFRGDGTEAFF.